The sequence of this T cell receptor beta chain was determined in a study of blood T cell repertoires in COVID-19. Using immunoSEQ multiplex PCR, the repertoire was profiled, and TCRdb retains in-frame clones only, with some absent. Of about 35,000 clones detected, 80% appear once; the ten largest clones hold approximately 15%. The CDR3 sequence is 13 residues long. Trimming took off 11 bases at V and 4 bases at J, with 14 bases between the two ends. Germline V CDR1 and CDR2: SEHNR, FQNEAQ (reference sequence). The chain uses TRBV7-9 and TRBJ2-2; maybe TRBD2 (5 bases). The receptor comes from a woman aged 70-85 years with acute or convalescent COVID-19. The sequenced sample was peripheral blood. The CDR3 DNA reads TGTGCCGCGGGCCAGCCAAGCACCGGGGAGCTGTTTTTT. As protein: CAAGQPSTGELFF.